This TCR beta chain was obtained from a study of T cell repertoires in cytomegalovirus infection. Study-level information: CMV infection plus the matching HLA type was flagged by public TCR beta signatures. The study's findings and limits: HLA-C-restricted CMV-specific TCR beta clonotypes prevailed in the ex vivo response. Summed frequency of public TCR beta families distinguished CMV carriers with the relevant HLA.

The CDR3 contains 17 residues. Germline V gene data show CDR1 as SGHTA and CDR2 as FQGNSA. The V end lost 5 bases, the J end lost 1 base, and 20 bases lay between the germline ends. This clonotype was detected ten times or more. Its specificity is unknown. Using its own MiXCR run on the reads, TCRdb lists one record per CDR3 protein. Of over 100,000 distinct CDR3 sequences listed, about 17% are singletons. This chain connects TRBV7-2 to TRBJ2-5; D is ambiguous. Material: PBMCs. This clonotype was sampled from a human donor in good health (CMV status not recorded). Some clones in this sample may be carry-over from other donors' samples. The CDR3 sequence is CASSLSPTRKFQETQYF. The CDR3 DNA sequence: TGTGCCAGCAGCCTATCACCTACCCGCAAGTTCCAAGAGACCCAGTACTTC.